Detailed here is one TCR beta chain. This sample is part of a study of T cell changes during pregnancy in multiple sclerosis. Some clones are missing from TCRdb's copy, which holds only in-frame ones; the method was immunoSEQ multiplex PCR. Of 45,000 to 55,000 clones listed, roughly 90% are singletons. The V end was cut by 4 bases, the J end by 3 bases, with 19 bases between. CDR1 and CDR2 from the germline V gene are SGHRS and YFSETQ. CDR3 size: 16 residues. This TCR was sampled from a female donor with multiple sclerosis, enrolled in a pregnancy study. This chain links TRBV5-1 with TRBJ1-2; no clear D. The source material was peripheral blood, sampled in the first trimester of pregnancy. The CDR3 region has the DNA TGCGCCAGCAGCCCTGCCGGTGGCAGCGCCTACTATGGCTACACCTTC. Translating gives CASSPAGGSAYYGYTF.